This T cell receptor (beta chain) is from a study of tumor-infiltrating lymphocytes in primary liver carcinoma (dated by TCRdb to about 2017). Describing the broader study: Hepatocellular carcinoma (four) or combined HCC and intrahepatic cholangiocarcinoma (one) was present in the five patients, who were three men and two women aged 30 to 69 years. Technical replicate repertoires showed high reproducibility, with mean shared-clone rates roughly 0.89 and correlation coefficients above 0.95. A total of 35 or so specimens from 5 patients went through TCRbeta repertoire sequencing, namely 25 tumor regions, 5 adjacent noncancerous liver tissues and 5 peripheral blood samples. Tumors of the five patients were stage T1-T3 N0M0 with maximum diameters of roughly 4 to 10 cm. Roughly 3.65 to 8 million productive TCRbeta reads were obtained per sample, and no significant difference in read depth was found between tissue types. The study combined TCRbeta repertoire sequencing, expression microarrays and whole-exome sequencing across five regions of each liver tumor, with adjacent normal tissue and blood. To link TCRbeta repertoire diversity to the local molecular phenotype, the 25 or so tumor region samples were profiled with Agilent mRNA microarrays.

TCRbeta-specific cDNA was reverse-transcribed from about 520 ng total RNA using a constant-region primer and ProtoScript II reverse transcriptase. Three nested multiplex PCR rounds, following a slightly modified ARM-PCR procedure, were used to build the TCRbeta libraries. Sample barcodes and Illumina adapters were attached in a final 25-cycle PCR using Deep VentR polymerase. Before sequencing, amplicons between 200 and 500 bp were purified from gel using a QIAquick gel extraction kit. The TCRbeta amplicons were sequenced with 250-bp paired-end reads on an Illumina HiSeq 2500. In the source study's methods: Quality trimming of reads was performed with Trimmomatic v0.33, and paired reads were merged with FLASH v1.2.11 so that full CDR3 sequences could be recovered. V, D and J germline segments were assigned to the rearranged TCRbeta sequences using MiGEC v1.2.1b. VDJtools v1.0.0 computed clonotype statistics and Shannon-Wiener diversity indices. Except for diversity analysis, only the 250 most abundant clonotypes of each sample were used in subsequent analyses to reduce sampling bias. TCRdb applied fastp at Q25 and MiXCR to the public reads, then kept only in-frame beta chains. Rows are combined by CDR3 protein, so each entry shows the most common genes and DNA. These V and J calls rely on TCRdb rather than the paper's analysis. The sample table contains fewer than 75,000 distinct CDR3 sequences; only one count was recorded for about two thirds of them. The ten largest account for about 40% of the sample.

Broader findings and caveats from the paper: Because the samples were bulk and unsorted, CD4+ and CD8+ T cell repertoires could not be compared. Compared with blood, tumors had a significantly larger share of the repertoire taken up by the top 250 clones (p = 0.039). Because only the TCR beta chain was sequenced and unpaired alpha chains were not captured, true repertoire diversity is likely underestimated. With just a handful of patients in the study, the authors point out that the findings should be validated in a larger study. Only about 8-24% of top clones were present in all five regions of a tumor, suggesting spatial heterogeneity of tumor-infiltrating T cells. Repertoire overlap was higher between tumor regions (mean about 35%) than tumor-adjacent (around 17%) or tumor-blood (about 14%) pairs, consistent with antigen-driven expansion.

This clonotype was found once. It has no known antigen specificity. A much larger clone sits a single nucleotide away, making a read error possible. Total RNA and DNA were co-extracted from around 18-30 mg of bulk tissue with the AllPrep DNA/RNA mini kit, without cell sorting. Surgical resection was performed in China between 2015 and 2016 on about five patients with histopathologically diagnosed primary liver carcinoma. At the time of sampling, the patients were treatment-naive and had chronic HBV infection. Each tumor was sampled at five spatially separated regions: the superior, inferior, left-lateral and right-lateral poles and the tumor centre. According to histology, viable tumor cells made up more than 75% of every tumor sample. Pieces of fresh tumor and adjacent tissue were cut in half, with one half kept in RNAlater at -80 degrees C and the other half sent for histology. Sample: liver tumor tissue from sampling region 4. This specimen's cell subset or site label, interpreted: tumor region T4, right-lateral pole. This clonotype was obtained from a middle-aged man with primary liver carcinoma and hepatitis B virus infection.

The DNA is TGTGCCAGCAACTTAACAAGAGGCGCGAACACCGGGGAGCTGATTTTT. The translation is CASNLTRGANTGELIF. The receptor chain draws on TRBV7-8 and TRBJ2-2; the D gene is perhaps TRBD2, from 5 matching bases. The CDR3 measures 16 amino acids from cysteine to phenylalanine. Solely the CDR3 DNA is kept, with 48 bases framed from the first base. CDR1 SGHVS and CDR2 FQNEAQ were looked up in the germline V gene.